The clone carrying this TCR beta chain was observed at least ten times. As yet, its antigen is unknown. This sample was taken from a study of neurological immune-mediated disorders. The study's findings and limits: In HTLV-1-associated myelopathy, TCR clonal expansion was greatest, whereas multiple sclerosis had the least, falling below healthy controls.

The cDNA was synthesized by means of template-switch 5'RACE, which was carried out with 10-nucleotide random UMIs. Over 180 million TCR-beta sequences from 15-18 subjects came from every sequencing run. Using its own MiXCR run on the 5' RACE reads, TCRdb lists one record per CDR3 protein. The sample lists roughly 50,000 distinct CDR3 sequences, roughly 15% seen once, with roughly 4.5% in the top ten. This CDR3 region has 14 residues. The germline gives CDR1 SGHRS, CDR2 YFSETQ. V gave up 5 bases and J gave up 4 bases, with 12 bases separating them. This clonotype was obtained from a man between 60 and 75 years old in good health. The rearrangement uses TRBV5-1 and TRBJ2-2; possible D gene TRBD2, 5 bases. Material for sequencing was PBMCs. CDR3 amino acids: CASSYGLSTGELFF. The CDR3 nucleotides are TGCGCCAGCAGTTACGGACTGTCCACCGGGGAGCTGTTTTTT.